These 8 T cell receptor beta chains originate from one sample sequenced in a study of T cell responses to AZD1222 COVID-19 vaccine. Data came from immunoSEQ multiplex PCR; TCRdb stores just in-frame clones and leaves some out. The data show 97,000 or so clones, more than 85% seen once. Sample: peripheral blood, taken 28 days after the second AZD1222 dose. The receptors shown here come from an adult who received the AZD1222 COVID-19 vaccine.

The gene calls are TRBV2 and TRBJ1-5; 10 bases align to TRBD1. The germline gives CDR1 SNHLY, CDR2 FYNNEI. Trimming took 6 bases from V and 7 from J; bases not matched to a gene: 6. The CDR3 runs to 14 residues. CDR3 DNA: TGTGCCAGCAGACAAGGGACAGGGGAACAGCCCCAGCATTTT. This translates into CASRQGTGEQPQHF.

DNA of the CDR3: TGTGCCAGCAGCCCGACTAGCGGGACCAATGAGCAGTTCTTC. Its protein is CASSPTSGTNEQFF. The chain carries TRBV7-3 and TRBJ2-1, with 11 positions matching TRBD2. Germline loops: CDR1 SGHTA, CDR2 FQGTGA. CDR3 length: 14 amino acids. Unmatched junction bases numbered 3, after V lost 5 bases and J lost 6 bases.

This clone showed up just a few times. V and J are TRBV5-5 and TRBJ2-4; no clear D. This CDR3 has 13 amino acids. With 4 bases removed from V and 9 bases from J, the gap between germline ends came to 14 bases. CDR1 and CDR2 from the germline V gene are SGHKS and YYEKEE (reference sequence). The DNA of the CDR3 is TGTGCCAGCAGCCCCCCTAGGGCCTCCATTCAGTACTTC. As protein: CASSPPRASIQYF.

The chain combines TRBV2 with TRBJ1-3; D remains ambiguous. Per germline, CDR1 SNHLY and CDR2 FYNNEI. The CDR3 covers 14 residues. Deletions cut 8 bases from V and 0 bases from J, with 11 bases between. The chain's CDR3 is CASRDGDSGNTIYF. The CDR3 DNA follows: TGTGCCAGCCGGGATGGGGACTCTGGAAACACCATATATTTT.

The J gene is TRBJ2-3, the V gene TRBV2; D not certain. Trimming took 3 bases from V and 1 from J, leaving 5 bases between them. Germline V gene lookup returns CDR1 SNHLY and CDR2 FYNNEI. The CDR3 has 13 residues. CDR3 sequence (DNA): TGTGCCAGCAGTGATGTAGGCACAGATACGCAGTATTTT. Amino acid sequence: CASSDVGTDTQYF.

V gene TRBV7-2 combines with J gene TRBJ1-5; D perhaps matches TRBD1 (6 bases). V was clipped by 2 bases and J by 4 bases, with 6 bases between them. The CDR3 has 13 residues. The germline gives CDR1 SGHTA, CDR2 FQGNSA. The CDR3 protein is CASSLQGNQPQHF. CDR3 coding DNA: TGTGCCAGCAGCTTACAGGGGAATCAGCCCCAGCATTTT.

The V and J genes are TRBV5-1 and TRBJ1-6; no clear D. CDR3 length: 11 amino acids. V was cut by 5 bases and J by 13 bases, with 10 bases left in between. Germline CDR1 reads SGHRS; CDR2 reads YFSETQ. The CDR3 DNA reads TGCGCCAGCAGGGCGAATGGGCCCCTCCACTTT. This codes for CASRANGPLHF.

V is TRBV19 and J is TRBJ1-2; no clear D. Germline loops: CDR1 LNHDA, CDR2 SQIVND (reference sequence). The CDR3 runs to 12 residues. The V and J ends lost 4 bases and 5 bases respectively, with 8 bases between them. The CDR3 loop is CASSTASYGYTF. The CDR3 coding sequence is TGTGCCAGTAGTACGGCGTCATATGGCTACACCTTC.